One and the same sample provided the 9 T cell receptor beta chains below, sequenced in a study of shared clonotypes between healthy human individuals. This table comes from immunoSEQ multiplex PCR, and its TCRdb copy is limited to in-frame clones, with some not included. The sample includes under 85,000 clones, 60% to 70% of them seen just once. The material sequenced was memory CD8+ T cells sorted from blood. The subset here: CD45RO+ cells pooled with CCR7-negative TemRA cells. These receptors originate from a man aged 25 to 45 in good health.

This clone was seen repeatedly, ten times or more. The chain recombines TRBV13 with TRBJ1-5; tentatively, D is TRBD1 (5 bases). This CDR3 has 13 residues. Germline V gene lookup returns CDR1 PRHDT and CDR2 FYEKMQ (reference sequence). The germline V and J ends were trimmed by 5 bases and 7 bases, with 12 bases remaining between them. The CDR3 nucleotides read TGTGCCAGCAGCCTCGGACATTCGCAGCCCCAGCATTTT. This gives the protein CASSLGHSQPQHF.

This clone showed up just a few times. The chain carries TRBV7-6 and TRBJ2-7; TRBD2 aligns across 13 bases. This CDR3 contains 16 residues. The V gene end was trimmed by 6 bases and the J gene end by 6 bases; junction bases not matched to a gene: 11. Germline CDR1 SGHVS, CDR2 FNYEAQ. The CDR3 DNA sequence: TGTGCCAGCAGTAAAACTAGCGGGAGGGCGGCGAGCGAGCAGTACTTC. It codes for CASSKTSGRAASEQYF.

The rearrangement links TRBV9 to TRBJ2-1, with D perhaps matching TRBD2 (6 bases). The CDR3 loop spans 17 amino acids. CDR1 and CDR2 from the germline V gene are SGDLS and YYNGEE. Trimming removed 0 bases at V and 7 bases at J, with 20 bases between. For the CDR3, the DNA is TGTGCCAGCAGCGTAGAGGGACTCCACGAAAAGCTAAATGAGCAGTTCTTC. It yields the protein CASSVEGLHEKLNEQFF.

The rearrangement uses TRBV9 and TRBJ2-2, with TRBD1 matching 11 bases. Germline V lookup: CDR1 SGDLS, CDR2 YYNGEE. V lost 1 base and J lost 4; bases outside the gene matches: 9. CDR3 length: 18 amino acids. In nucleotides, the CDR3 is TGTGCCAGCAGCGTACACGGAGGGACAGGGGGTGGCACCGGGGAGCTGTTTTTT. The encoded protein is CASSVHGGTGGGTGELFF.

This rearrangement joins TRBV28 to TRBJ2-7; D might be TRBD1 or TRBD2, each matching 5 bases. The CDR3 sequence is 18 residues long. Germline CDR1 reads MDHEN; CDR2 reads SYDVKM. Trimming removed 6 bases at V and 3 bases at J, with 27 bases between. CDR3 sequence (DNA): TGTGCCAGCAGGGAAACGTGGACCTGGAGAGGGGATAGCTACGAGCAGTACTTC. The encoded protein is CASRETWTWRGDSYEQYF.

This clone was counted only a few times. CDR3 DNA sequence: TGTGCCAGTAGTGGCGGGGCAGGCCAAGAGACCCAGTACTTC. Translated: CASSGGAGQETQYF. The chain combines TRBV19 with TRBJ2-5, with TRBD2 as a possible D gene (6 bases). Germline V gene lookup returns CDR1 LNHDA and CDR2 SQIVND (reference sequence). The CDR3 consists of 14 residues. V lost 5 bases to trimming and J lost 1 base, with 11 bases between them.

The DNA of the CDR3 is TGTGCCAGTAGCCCGGACAGTCTCACCGGGGAGCTGTTTTTT. Its protein product is CASSPDSLTGELFF. V gene TRBV19 combines with J gene TRBJ2-2, with D possibly TRBD1 on 6 matching bases. CDR3 length: 14 amino acids. Germline assignment: CDR1 LNHDA and CDR2 SQIVND (reference sequence). Deletions cut 6 bases from V and 4 bases from J, with 12 bases between.

The chain couples TRBV25-1 to TRBJ1-4; 7 bases align to TRBD1. CDR1 is MGHDK, CDR2 SYGVNS, per germline. The CDR3 spans 18 residues. V lost 1 base, J lost 2 bases, and 10 bases stayed unmatched. CDR3 in amino acids: CASSEWGQGEGTNEKLFF. In DNA form, the CDR3 reads TGTGCCAGCAGTGAATGGGGCCAGGGGGAAGGGACTAATGAAAAACTGTTTTTT.

This clone showed up just once. The V gene is TRBV4-1, the J gene TRBJ2-3; D gene unclear. The V gene's germline CDR1 is MGHRA and CDR2 YSYEKL. The V end lost 4 bases, the J end lost 0 bases, and 11 bases lay between the germline ends. This CDR3 region has 15 residues. CDR3 nucleotide sequence: TGCGCCAGCAGCCTAACTACCTCAAGCACAGATACGCAGTATTTT. Translating gives CASSLTTSSTDTQYF.